This paragraph covers one T cell receptor beta chain sequence. Per the study methods: By means of reference gene primer amplification, nucleated cell counts were estimated. TCRdb's copy holds only in-frame clones and misses some; the assay was immunoSEQ multiplex PCR. D and trimming come from the DNA, and the V and J calls and clone size come from that table. Of around 200,000 clones detected, roughly nine tenths appear once; the ten largest clones hold about 1.1%. This sample was included in a study of blood T cell repertoires in COVID-19. Study context: Some COVID-19 samples were acute and others convalescent; all came from the United States, Italy and Spain. Nucleic acid was either cDNA or gDNA, and it came from T cells, B-cell-depleted T cells, or PBMCs.

V dropped 5 bases and J dropped 3; count of bases not matched to a gene: 0. CDR3 length equals 13 residues. CDR1 and CDR2 from the germline V gene are GTSNPN and SVGIG (reference sequence). The chain combines TRBV30 with TRBJ2-3, with 12 bases aligning to TRBD2. The TCR comes from a man aged 25 to 40 with acute or convalescent COVID-19. Specimen: peripheral blood. The CDR3: CAWLAGGTDTQYF. The CDR3 nucleotides are TGTGCCTGGCTAGCGGGAGGGACAGATACGCAGTATTTT.